This T cell receptor (beta chain) was sequenced during a study of blood T cell repertoires in COVID-19. Study in general: From the United States, Italy and Spain came samples of acute and convalescent COVID-19. T cells, B-cell-depleted T cells, or PBMCs supplied cDNA or gDNA.

In the source study's methods: Researchers report that nucleated cell counts were estimated from reference gene primer amplification. This table comes from immunoSEQ multiplex PCR, and its TCRdb copy is limited to in-frame clones, with some not included. Clonal size and the V and J genes are those of that table, whereas D and trimming came from the DNA. The data contain about 49,000 clones, more than 90% of them singletons. This clone was detected only once. Trimming shortened V by 6 bases and J by 2 bases, and 5 bases separated the two germline ends. Germline-derived CDR1 and CDR2 are MDHEN and SYDVKM. The CDR3 consists of 11 residues.

The chain couples TRBV28 to TRBJ2-7; D not certain. Sequenced input: peripheral blood. This clonotype originated in a human donor in a cohort sampled during active COVID-19. This CDR3 is CASRHTYEQYF. CDR3 DNA: TGTGCCAGCAGACATACCTACGAGCAGTACTTC.